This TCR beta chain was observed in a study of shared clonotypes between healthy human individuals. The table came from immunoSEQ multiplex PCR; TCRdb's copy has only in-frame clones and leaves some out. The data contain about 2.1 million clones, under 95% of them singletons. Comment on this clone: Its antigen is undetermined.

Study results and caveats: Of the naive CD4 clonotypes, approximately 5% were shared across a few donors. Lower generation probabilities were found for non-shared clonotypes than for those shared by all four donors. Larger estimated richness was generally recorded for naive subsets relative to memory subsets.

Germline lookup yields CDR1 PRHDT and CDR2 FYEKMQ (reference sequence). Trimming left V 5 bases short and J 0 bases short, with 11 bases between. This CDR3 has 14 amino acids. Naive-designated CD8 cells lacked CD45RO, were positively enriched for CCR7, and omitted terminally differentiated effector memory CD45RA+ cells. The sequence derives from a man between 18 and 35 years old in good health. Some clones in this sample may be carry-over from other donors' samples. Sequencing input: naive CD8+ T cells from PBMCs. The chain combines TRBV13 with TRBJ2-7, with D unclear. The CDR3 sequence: CASSPPSVSYEQYF. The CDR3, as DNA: TGTGCCAGCAGCCCCCCGTCCGTCTCCTACGAGCAGTACTTC.